A single sample is the source of the 18 T cell receptor beta chains below, sequenced in a study of Ad26.COV2.S vaccination and SARS-CoV-2 variants. Treatment here: 19 received Ad26.COV2.S at low or high dose, single or two shots; 5 received placebo; per-sample allocation not given. Following the first vaccine or placebo injection, samples were taken on day 63. Using immunoSEQ multiplex PCR, the repertoire was profiled, and TCRdb retains in-frame clones only, with some absent. The sample holds around 500,000 clones, nearly 90% seen once. The material sequenced was peripheral blood, taken in a trial of Ad26.COV2.S vaccine versus placebo. Receptors were obtained from a person aged 18-60 years who received the Ad26.COV2.S COVID-19 vaccine or a placebo.

This chain joins TRBV7-9 and TRBJ2-5, with TRBD1 matching 11 bases. After removal of 5 bases from V and 5 bases from J, the junction contained 7 bases not matched to a gene. Germline values: CDR1 SEHNR, CDR2 FQNEAQ (reference sequence). This CDR3 comprises 15 residues. CDR3 nucleotides: TGTGCCAGCAGCCCCGGGACAGGGGGAATGGAGACCCAGTACTTC. Its protein is CASSPGTGGMETQYF.

This clone was counted once. The J gene is TRBJ2-7, the V gene TRBV9; D is perhaps TRBD2 (6 bases). Germline CDR1 SGDLS, CDR2 YYNGEE. V gave up 3 bases and J gave up 2 bases, with 18 bases separating them. The CDR3 has 16 residues. This chain's CDR3 is CASSAFSGVGPYEQYF. CDR3 nucleotides: TGTGCCAGCAGCGCCTTCTCGGGGGTGGGCCCCTACGAGCAGTACTTC.

CDR3 region: CASSQELTGWAFF. The CDR3 coding sequence is TGTGCCAGCAGCCAAGAGTTAACGGGGTGGGCTTTCTTT. The chain combines TRBV14 with TRBJ1-1; no reliable D call. The CDR3 length is 13 residues. The V end was cut by 0 bases, the J end by 11 bases, with 13 bases between. The germline CDR1 and CDR2 sequences are SGHDN and FVKESK.

The chain recombines TRBV6-6 with TRBJ1-2; D unclear. Germline values: CDR1 MNHNY, CDR2 SVGAGI (reference sequence). V was shortened by 7 bases and J by 2 bases, with 11 bases between the two germline ends. The CDR3 is made up of 13 amino acids. As DNA, the CDR3 is TGTGCCAGCAAAGAGAACGCGAACTATGGCTACACCTTC. Encoded protein: CASKENANYGYTF.

This chain links TRBV5-1 with TRBJ2-5; D ambiguous. The V end lost 6 bases, the J end lost 2 bases, and 11 bases lay between the germline ends. Germline CDR1 and CDR2: SGHRS and YFSETQ. The CDR3 runs to 13 residues. The CDR3 DNA is TGCGCCAGCAAGGTTGCTTCACAAGAGACCCAGTACTTC. Its protein is CASKVASQETQYF.

This chain joins TRBV4-2 and TRBJ2-1; tentative D call: TRBD2 (5 bases). CDR1 and CDR2 from the germline V gene are LGHNA and YNFKEQ. With 1 base removed from V and 5 bases from J, the gap between germline ends came to 18 bases. The CDR3 has 17 amino acids. In nucleotides, the CDR3 is TGTGCCAGCAGCCAAGGTTCACTAGATTTCCTGCACAATGAGCAGTTCTTC. Translating it yields CASSQGSLDFLHNEQFF.

The V and J genes are TRBV6-2 or TRBV6-3 and TRBJ2-2; TRBD1 might be the D (6 bases). Germline lookup yields CDR1 MNHEY and CDR2 SVGEGT. The CDR3 consists of 13 residues. V was shortened by 6 bases and J by 13 bases, with 18 bases between the two germline ends. CDR3 nucleotide sequence: TGTGCCAGCAGCCAACAGGGAAAAGGCTGGCTGTTTTTT. Its protein product is CASSQQGKGWLFF.

This clone has at least ten counts. Within the sample, other DNA sequences also encode this same CDR3. The rearrangement joins TRBV2 to TRBJ2-7, with TRBD1 matching over 9 bases. The V gene end was trimmed by 4 bases and the J gene end by 1 base; junction bases not matched to a gene: 2. The V gene's germline CDR1 is SNHLY and CDR2 FYNNEI. This CDR3 is 14 amino acids long. The CDR3 nucleotides read TGTGCCAGCAGTGCGGACAGGGGTTCCTACGAGCAGTACTTC. This gives the protein CASSADRGSYEQYF.

This rearrangement joins TRBV9 to TRBJ2-5; possibly TRBD1 for D (6 bases). This CDR3 is 16 amino acids long. CDR1 SGDLS and CDR2 YYNGEE come from the germline V gene. V shed 2 bases and J shed 2 bases, with 16 bases lying between them. In DNA, the CDR3 is TGTGCCAGCAGCGTGGGAGAGCGGACAGATCAAGAGACCCAGTACTTC. Amino acid sequence: CASSVGERTDQETQYF. The full variable domain, with the rest looked up from reference TRBV9 and TRBJ2-5, is DSGVTQTPKHLITATGQRVTLRCSPRSGDLSVYWYQQSLDQGLQFLIQYYNGEERAKGNILERFSAQQFPDLHSELNLSSLELGDSALYFCASSVGERTDQETQYFGPGTRLLVL.

This clone was observed once. The V and J genes are TRBV2 and TRBJ1-3; D is unclear. Germline assignment: CDR1 SNHLY and CDR2 FYNNEI. This CDR3 region has 14 residues. V was clipped by 2 bases and J by 2 bases, with 7 bases between them. The CDR3 reads CASSEMGTGNTIYF. In DNA, the CDR3 is TGTGCCAGCAGTGAAATGGGAACTGGAAACACCATATATTTT.

This sequence joins TRBV27 and TRBJ1-5; TRBD1 is a possible D gene (5 bases). Trimming cost V 6 bases and J 3 bases, with 15 bases left between them. From germline, CDR1 is MNHEY and CDR2 SMNVEV (reference sequence). This CDR3 is 15 amino acids long. CDR3: CASSRDGLPNQPQHF. The CDR3 DNA sequence: TGTGCCAGCAGCCGGGACGGCCTTCCCAATCAGCCCCAGCATTTT.

The chain joins TRBV4-3 to TRBJ2-1; the match to TRBD2 covers 11 bases. The germline V gene encodes CDR1 LGHNA and CDR2 YSLEER. CDR3 length: 15 residues. Trimming took 5 bases from V and 3 from J; bases not matched to a gene: 3. The CDR3 DNA reads as TGCGCCAGCAGCTCTACTAGCGGGGGCTACAATGAGCAGTTCTTC. Amino acid sequence: CASSSTSGGYNEQFF.

The rearrangement uses TRBV6-5 and TRBJ2-7; D is unclear. CDR1 is MNHEY, CDR2 SVGAGI, per germline. The CDR3 contains 14 residues. The V end was cut by 6 bases, the J end by 6 bases, with 18 bases between. The DNA of the CDR3 is TGTGCCAGCAGAGATCCGGGCTCCCCCCTCGAGCAGTACTTC. It yields the protein CASRDPGSPLEQYF.

This clone was observed once. The chain joins TRBV7-9 to TRBJ2-1; TRBD2 matches at 12 bases. Germline CDR1 and CDR2: SEHNR and FQNEAQ (reference sequence). This CDR3 has 16 amino acids. Trimming took 3 bases from V and 4 from J; bases not matched to a gene: 4. In DNA, the CDR3 is TGTGCCAGCAGCTTCGGACTAGCGGGAAGTTACAATGAGCAGTTCTTC. Its translation is CASSFGLAGSYNEQFF.

The chain couples TRBV3-1 (or the pseudogene TRBV3-2) to TRBJ2-3; D gene unclear. The germline V gene encodes CDR1 LGHDT and CDR2 YNNKEL (reference sequence). Trimming removed 4 bases at V and 2 bases at J, with 1 base between. The CDR3 covers 11 residues. DNA for the CDR3: TGTGCCAGCAGCCTCACAGATACGCAGTATTTT. Translating it yields CASSLTDTQYF.

A single count supports this clone. The CDR3 nucleotides are TGTGCCAGCAGTGGGGTGCCGGGAAAACTGTTTTTT. Translating gives CASSGVPGKLFF. The V and J genes are TRBV6-2 or TRBV6-3 and TRBJ1-4; D uncertain. Trimming removed 5 bases at V and 10 bases at J, with 11 bases between. The CDR3 spans 12 residues. Germline values: CDR1 MNHEY, CDR2 SVGEGT.

V and J are TRBV18 and TRBJ2-3, with 12 bases fitting TRBD2. CDR3 length equals 17 residues. The germline CDR1 and CDR2 sequences are KGHSH and LQKENI. V gave up 3 bases and J gave up 6 bases; unmatched junction bases: 10. The CDR3 DNA is TGTGCCAGCTCACCTCGGACTAGCGGGACCGTACGGGATACGCAGTATTTT. Its protein product is CASSPRTSGTVRDTQYF.

This clone has only one observation. The chain combines TRBV28 with TRBJ1-6, with unresolved D. Germline V CDR1 and CDR2: MDHEN, SYDVKM. The CDR3 is 15 amino acids. Trimming took 5 bases from V and 2 from J, leaving 10 bases between them. In nucleotides, the CDR3 is TGTGCCAGCAGTAGTGCCCCGACCTATAATTCACCCCTCCACTTT. Translation: CASSSAPTYNSPLHF.